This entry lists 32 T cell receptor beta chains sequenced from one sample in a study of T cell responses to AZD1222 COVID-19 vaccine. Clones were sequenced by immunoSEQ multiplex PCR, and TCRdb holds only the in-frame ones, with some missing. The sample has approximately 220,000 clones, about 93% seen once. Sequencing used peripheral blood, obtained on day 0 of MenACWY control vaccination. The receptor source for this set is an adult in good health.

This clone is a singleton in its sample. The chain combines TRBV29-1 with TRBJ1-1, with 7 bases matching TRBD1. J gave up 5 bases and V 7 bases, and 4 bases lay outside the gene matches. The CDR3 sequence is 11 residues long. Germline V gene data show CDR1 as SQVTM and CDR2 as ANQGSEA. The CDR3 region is CSAGGWTEAFF. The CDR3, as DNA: TGCAGCGCAGGGGGGTGGACTGAAGCTTTCTTT.

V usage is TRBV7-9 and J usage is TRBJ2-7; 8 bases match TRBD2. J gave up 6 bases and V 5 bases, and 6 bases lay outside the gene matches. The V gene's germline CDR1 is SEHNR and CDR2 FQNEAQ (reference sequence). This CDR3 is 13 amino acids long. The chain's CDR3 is CASSPTGGGEQYF. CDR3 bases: TGTGCCAGCAGCCCCACGGGGGGGGGCGAGCAGTACTTC.

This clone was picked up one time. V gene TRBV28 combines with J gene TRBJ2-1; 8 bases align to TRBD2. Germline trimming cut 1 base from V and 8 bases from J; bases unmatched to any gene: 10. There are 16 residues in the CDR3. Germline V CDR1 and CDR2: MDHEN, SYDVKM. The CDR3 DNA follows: TGTGCCAGCAGTTTATCGCTAGCGGGCCCTCTACATGAGCAGTTCTTC. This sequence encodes CASSLSLAGPLHEQFF.

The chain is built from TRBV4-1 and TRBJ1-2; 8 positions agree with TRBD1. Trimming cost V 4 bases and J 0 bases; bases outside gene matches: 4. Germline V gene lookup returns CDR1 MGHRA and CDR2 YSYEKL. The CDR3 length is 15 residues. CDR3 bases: TGCGCCAGCAGCCGCCAACAGGGGGCTAACTATGGCTACACCTTC. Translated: CASSRQQGANYGYTF.

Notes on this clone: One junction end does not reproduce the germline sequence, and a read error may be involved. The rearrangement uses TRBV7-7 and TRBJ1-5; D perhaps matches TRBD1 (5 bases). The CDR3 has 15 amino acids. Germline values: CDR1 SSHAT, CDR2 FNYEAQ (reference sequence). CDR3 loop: CASSLAFRGNQPQHF. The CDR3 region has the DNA TGTGCTAGCAGCTTAGCCTTTCGGGGGAATCAGCCCCAGCATTTT.

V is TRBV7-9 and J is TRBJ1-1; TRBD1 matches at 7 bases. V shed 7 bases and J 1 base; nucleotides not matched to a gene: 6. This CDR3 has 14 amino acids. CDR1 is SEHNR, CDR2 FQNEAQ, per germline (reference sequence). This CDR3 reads CASTVDRANTEAFF. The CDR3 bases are TGTGCCAGCACTGTAGACAGGGCGAACACTGAAGCTTTCTTT.

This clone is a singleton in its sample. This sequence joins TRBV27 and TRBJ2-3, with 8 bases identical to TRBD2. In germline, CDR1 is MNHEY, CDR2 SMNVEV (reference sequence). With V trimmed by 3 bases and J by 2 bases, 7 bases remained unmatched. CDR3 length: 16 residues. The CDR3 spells CASSLKRGPNTDTQYF. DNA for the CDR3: TGTGCCAGCAGTTTGAAGCGGGGGCCTAACACAGATACGCAGTATTTT.

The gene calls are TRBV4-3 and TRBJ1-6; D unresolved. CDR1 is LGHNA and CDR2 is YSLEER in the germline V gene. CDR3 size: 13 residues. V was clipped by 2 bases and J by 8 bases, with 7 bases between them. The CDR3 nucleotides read TGCGCCAGCAGCCAATGGAAAGATTCACCCCTCCACTTT. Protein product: CASSQWKDSPLHF.

The CDR3 coding sequence is TGTGCCAGCAGATTCATCGGCTACCAAGAGACCCAGTACTTC. Translated: CASRFIGYQETQYF. This chain uses TRBV6-5 with TRBJ2-5; no clear D. The V end lost 6 bases, the J end lost 0 bases, and 11 bases lay between the germline ends. Germline lookup yields CDR1 MNHEY and CDR2 SVGAGI. The CDR3 sequence is 14 residues long.

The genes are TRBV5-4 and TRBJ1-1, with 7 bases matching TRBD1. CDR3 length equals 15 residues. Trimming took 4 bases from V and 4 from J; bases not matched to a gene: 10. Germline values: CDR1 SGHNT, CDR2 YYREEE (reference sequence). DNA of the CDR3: TGTGCCAGCAGCCTGACAGGGTTAGGGGGCACTGAAGCTTTCTTT. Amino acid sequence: CASSLTGLGGTEAFF. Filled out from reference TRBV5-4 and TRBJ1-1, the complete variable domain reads ETGVTQSPTHLIKTRGQQVTLRCSSQSGHNTVSWYQQALGQGPQFIFQYYREEENGRGNFPPRFSGLQFPNYSSELNVNALELDDSALYLCASSLTGLGGTEAFFGQGTRLTVV.

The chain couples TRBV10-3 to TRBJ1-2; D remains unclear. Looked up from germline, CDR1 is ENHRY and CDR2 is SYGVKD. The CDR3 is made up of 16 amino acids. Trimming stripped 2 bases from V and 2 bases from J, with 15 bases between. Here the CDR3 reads CAISEIKWAQNYGYTF. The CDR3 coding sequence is TGTGCCATCAGTGAGATAAAGTGGGCACAGAACTATGGCTACACCTTC.

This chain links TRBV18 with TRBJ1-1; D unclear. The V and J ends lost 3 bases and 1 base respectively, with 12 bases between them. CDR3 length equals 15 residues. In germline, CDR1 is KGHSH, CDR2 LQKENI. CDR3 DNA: TGTGCCAGCTCACCCGATGTCGGTGAGAACACTGAAGCTTTCTTT. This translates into CASSPDVGENTEAFF. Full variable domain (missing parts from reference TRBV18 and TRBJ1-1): NAGVMQNPRHLVRRRGQEARLRCSPMKGHSHVYWYRQLPEEGLKFMVYLQKENIIDESGMPKERFSAEFPKEGPSILRIQQVVRGDSAAYFCASSPDVGENTEAFFGQGTRLTVV.

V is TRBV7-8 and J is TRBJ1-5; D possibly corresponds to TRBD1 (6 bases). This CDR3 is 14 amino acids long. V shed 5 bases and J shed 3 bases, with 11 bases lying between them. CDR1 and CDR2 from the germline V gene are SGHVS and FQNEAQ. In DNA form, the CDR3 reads TGTGCCAGCAGCACCGGACAGATCAATCAGCCCCAGCATTTT. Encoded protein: CASSTGQINQPQHF.

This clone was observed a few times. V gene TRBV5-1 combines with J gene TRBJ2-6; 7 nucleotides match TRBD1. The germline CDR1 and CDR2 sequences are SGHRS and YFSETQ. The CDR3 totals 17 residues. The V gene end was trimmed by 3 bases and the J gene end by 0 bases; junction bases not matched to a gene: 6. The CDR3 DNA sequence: TGCGCCAGCAGCTGGGGACAGATACTCTCTGGGGCCAACGTCCTGACTTTC. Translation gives CASSWGQILSGANVLTF.

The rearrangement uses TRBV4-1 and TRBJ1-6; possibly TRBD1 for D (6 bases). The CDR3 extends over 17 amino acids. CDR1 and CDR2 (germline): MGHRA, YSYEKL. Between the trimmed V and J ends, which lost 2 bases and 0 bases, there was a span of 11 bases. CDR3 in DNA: TGCGCCAGCAGCCAAACCATGACAGGCTCCTATAATTCACCCCTCCACTTT. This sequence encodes CASSQTMTGSYNSPLHF.

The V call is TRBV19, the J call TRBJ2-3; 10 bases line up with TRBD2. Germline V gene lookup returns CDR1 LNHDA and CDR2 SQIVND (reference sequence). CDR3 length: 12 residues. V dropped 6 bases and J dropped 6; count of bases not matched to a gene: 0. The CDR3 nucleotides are TGTGCCAGTAGAGCGGGGGGGGATACGCAGTATTTT. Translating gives CASRAGGDTQYF.

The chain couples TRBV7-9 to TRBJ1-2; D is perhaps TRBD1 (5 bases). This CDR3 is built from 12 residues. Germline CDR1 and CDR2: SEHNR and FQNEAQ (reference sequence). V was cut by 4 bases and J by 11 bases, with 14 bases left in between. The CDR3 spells CASSSGTALYTF. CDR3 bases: TGTGCCAGCAGCTCCGGGACGGCCCTATACACCTTC.

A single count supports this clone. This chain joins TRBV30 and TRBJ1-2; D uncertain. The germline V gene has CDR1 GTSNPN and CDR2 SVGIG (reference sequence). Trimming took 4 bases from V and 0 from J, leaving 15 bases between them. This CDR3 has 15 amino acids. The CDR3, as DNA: TGTGCCTGGAACTCGGCGGTACGCACTAACTATGGCTACACCTTC. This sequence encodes CAWNSAVRTNYGYTF.

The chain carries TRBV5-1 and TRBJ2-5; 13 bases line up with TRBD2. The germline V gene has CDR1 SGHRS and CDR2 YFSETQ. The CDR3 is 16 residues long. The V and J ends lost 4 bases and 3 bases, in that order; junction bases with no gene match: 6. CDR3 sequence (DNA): TGCGCCAGCAGCCCCGGGACTAGCGGGACCGAAGAGACCCAGTACTTC. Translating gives CASSPGTSGTEETQYF. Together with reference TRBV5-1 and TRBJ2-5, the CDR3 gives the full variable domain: KAGVTQTPRYLIKTRGQQVTLSCSPISGHRSVSWYQQTPGQGLQFLFEYFSETQRNKGNFPGRFSGRQFSNSRSEMNVSTLELGDSALYLCASSPGTSGTEETQYFGPGTRLLVL.

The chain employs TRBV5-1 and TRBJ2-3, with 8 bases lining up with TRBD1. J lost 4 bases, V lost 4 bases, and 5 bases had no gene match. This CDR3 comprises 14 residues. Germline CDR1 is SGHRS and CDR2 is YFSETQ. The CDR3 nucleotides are TGCGCCAGCAGCCCGGGACAGGCCGCAGATACGCAGTATTTT. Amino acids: CASSPGQAADTQYF.

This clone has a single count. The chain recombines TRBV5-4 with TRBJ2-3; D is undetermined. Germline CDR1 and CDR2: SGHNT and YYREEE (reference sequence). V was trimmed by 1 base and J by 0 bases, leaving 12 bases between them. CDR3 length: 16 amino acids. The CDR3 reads CASSLRKTQSTDTQYF. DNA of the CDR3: TGTGCCAGCAGCTTGAGGAAGACACAGAGCACAGATACGCAGTATTTT.

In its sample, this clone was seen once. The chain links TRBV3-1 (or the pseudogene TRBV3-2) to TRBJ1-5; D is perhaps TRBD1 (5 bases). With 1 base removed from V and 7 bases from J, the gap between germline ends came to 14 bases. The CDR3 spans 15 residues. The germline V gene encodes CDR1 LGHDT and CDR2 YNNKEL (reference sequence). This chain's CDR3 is CASSQGTGEGQPQHF. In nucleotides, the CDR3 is TGTGCCAGCAGCCAAGGGACGGGGGAAGGACAGCCCCAGCATTTT.

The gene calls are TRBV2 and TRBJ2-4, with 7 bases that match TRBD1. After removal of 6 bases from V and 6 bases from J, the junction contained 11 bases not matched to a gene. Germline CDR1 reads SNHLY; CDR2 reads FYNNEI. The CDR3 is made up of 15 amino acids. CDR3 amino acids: CASSADRVGGNIQYF. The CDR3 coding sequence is TGTGCCAGCAGCGCCGACAGGGTGGGTGGAAACATTCAGTACTTC. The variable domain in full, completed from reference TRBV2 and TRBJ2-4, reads EPEVTQTPSHQVTQMGQEVILRCVPISNHLYFYWYRQILGQKVEFLVSFYNNEISEKSEIFDDQFSVERPDGSNFTLKIRSTKLEDSAMYFCASSADRVGGNIQYFGAGTRLSVL.

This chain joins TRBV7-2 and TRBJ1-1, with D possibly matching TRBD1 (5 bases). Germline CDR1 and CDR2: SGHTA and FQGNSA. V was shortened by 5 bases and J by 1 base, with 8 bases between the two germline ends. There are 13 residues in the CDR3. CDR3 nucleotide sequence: TGTGCCAGCAGCCGACAGAAGAACACTGAAGCTTTCTTT. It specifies CASSRQKNTEAFF.

In DNA form, the CDR3 reads TGTGCCAGCAGCCGGCCAGGACAGGGCAAAAACATTCAGTACTTC. Translated, it gives CASSRPGQGKNIQYF. The chain uses TRBV5-5 and TRBJ2-4; 8 bases align to TRBD1. CDR3 size: 15 residues. Germline V gene data show CDR1 as SGHKS and CDR2 as YYEKEE (reference sequence). Trimming removed 4 bases from V and 3 bases from J; junction bases left unmatched: 6.

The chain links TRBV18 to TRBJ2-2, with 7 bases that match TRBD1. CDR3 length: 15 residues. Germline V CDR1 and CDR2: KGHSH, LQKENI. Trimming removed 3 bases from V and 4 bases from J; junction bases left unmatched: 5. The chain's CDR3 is CASSPKSGGTGELFF. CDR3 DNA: TGTGCCAGCTCACCGAAGTCAGGGGGCACCGGGGAGCTGTTTTTT.

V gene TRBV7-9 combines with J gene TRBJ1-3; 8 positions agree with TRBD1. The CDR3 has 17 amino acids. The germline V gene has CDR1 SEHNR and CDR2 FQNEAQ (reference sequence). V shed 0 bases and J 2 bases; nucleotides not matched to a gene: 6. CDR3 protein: CASSLAGRGLTGNTIYF. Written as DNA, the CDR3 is TGTGCCAGCAGCTTAGCTGGCAGGGGGCTAACTGGAAACACCATATATTTT.

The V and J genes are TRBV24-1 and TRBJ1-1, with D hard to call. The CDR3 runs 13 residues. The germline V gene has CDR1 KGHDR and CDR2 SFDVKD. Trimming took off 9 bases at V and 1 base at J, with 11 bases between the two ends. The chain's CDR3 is CATSLGGNTEAFF. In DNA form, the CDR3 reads TGTGCCACCTCCCTTGGTGGGAACACTGAAGCTTTCTTT.

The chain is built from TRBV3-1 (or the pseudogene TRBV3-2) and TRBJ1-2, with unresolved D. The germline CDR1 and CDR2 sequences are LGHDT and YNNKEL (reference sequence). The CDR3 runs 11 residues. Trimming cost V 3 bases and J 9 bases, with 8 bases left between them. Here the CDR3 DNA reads TGTGCCAGCAGCCATACCTTAAGCTACACCTTC. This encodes CASSHTLSYTF.

The CDR3 sequence: CASGGVPYEQYF. Here the CDR3 DNA reads TGTGCCTCGGGGGGGGTCCCCTACGAGCAGTACTTC. This chain uses TRBV19 with TRBJ2-7; TRBD2 matches 8 bases. CDR1 and CDR2 (germline): LNHDA, SQIVND (reference sequence). CDR3 size: 12 residues. V lost 11 bases, J lost 2 bases, and 5 bases stayed unmatched.

Here the CDR3 DNA reads TGTGCCAGCAGCTTAGGAATGGGACTAGCGGGGATCACAGATACGCAGTATTTT. Encoded protein: CASSLGMGLAGITDTQYF. The chain is built from TRBV7-8 and TRBJ2-3, with 13 bases fitting TRBD2. Germline loops: CDR1 SGHVS, CDR2 FQNEAQ. The V segment lost 1 base and the J segment 2 bases; nucleotides outside the gene matches: 6. The CDR3 runs to 18 residues.

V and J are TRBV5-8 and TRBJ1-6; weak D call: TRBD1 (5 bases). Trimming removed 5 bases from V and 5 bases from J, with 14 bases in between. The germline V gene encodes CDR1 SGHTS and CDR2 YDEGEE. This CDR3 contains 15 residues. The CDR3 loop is CASSHRGGNNSPLHF. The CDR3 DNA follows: TGTGCCAGCAGTCACCGGGGCGGGAATAATTCACCCCTCCACTTT.